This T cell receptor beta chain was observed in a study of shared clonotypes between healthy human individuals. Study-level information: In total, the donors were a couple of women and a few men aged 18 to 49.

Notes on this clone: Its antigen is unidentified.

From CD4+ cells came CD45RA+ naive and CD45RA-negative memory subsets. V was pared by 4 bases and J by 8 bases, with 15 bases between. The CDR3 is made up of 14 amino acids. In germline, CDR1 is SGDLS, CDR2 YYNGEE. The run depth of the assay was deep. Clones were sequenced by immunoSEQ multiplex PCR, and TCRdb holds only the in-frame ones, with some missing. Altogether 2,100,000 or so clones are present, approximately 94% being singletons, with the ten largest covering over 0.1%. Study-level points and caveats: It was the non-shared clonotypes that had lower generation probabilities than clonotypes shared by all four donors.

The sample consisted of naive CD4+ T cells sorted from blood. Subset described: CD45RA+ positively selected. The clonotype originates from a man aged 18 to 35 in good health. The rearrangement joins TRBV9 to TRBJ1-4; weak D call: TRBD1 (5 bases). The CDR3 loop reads CASSQRSWGEKLFF. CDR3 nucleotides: TGTGCCAGCAGCCAACGGTCTTGGGGCGAAAAACTGTTTTTT.